This TCR beta chain was captured in a study of response to subunit inactivated influenza vaccine. TCRdb used MiXCR to reprocess the RT-PCR reads, holding one entry per CDR3 protein. The data contain about 300,000 distinct CDR3 sequences, roughly a fifth of them singletons. Trimming pared 2 bases from V and 5 bases from J, leaving 10 bases between. CDR3 length: 14 amino acids. Germline V CDR1 and CDR2: SGHVS, FQNEAQ. Sequenced material: PBMCs from blood, taken less than 22 months after vaccination. The chain joins TRBV7-8 to TRBJ2-1, with TRBD1 as a possible D gene (5 bases). The sequence was obtained from a man between 45 and 75 years old who received an inactivated influenza vaccine. CDR3 in DNA: TGTGCCAGCAGCTTAAAGGGGTCCAACAATGAGCAGTTCTTC. Its protein is CASSLKGSNNEQFF.